The 10 T cell receptor beta chains below all came from one sample that was sequenced in a study of blood T cell repertoires in COVID-19. Using immunoSEQ multiplex PCR, the repertoire was profiled, and TCRdb retains in-frame clones only, with some absent. The sample shows tens of thousands of clones, about nine tenths of them seen only once. Material: peripheral blood. These receptors all come from a human donor with active COVID-19. The donor label of this sample is uncertain.

The chain has TRBV6-2 or TRBV6-3 and TRBJ1-4; tentative D call: TRBD1 (5 bases). The CDR3 has 15 residues. The V and J ends lost 2 bases and 8 bases respectively, with 15 bases between them. From germline, CDR1 is MNHEY and CDR2 SVGEGT. The CDR3, as DNA: TGTGCCAGCAGTTACCGAGGACAAAATCGCGAAAAACTGTTTTTT. It translates to CASSYRGQNREKLFF.

The chain carries TRBV9 and TRBJ1-2, with a possible D match to TRBD1 (5 bases). Germline assignment: CDR1 SGDLS and CDR2 YYNGEE. Trimming pared 0 bases from V and 4 bases from J, leaving 10 bases between. CDR3 length: 14 residues. DNA of the CDR3: TGTGCCAGCAGCGTAGGCAGGGTATTCTATGGCTACACCTTC. Amino acid sequence: CASSVGRVFYGYTF.

The chain is built from TRBV7-3 and TRBJ1-6, with 7 bases matching TRBD1. Germline assignment: CDR1 SGHTA and CDR2 FQGTGA. Trimming took 0 bases from V and 4 from J; bases not matched to a gene: 3. This CDR3 has 16 amino acids. As DNA, the CDR3 is TGTGCCAGCAGCTTAACGGGGACAGCTTATAATTCACCCCTCCACTTT. Its protein is CASSLTGTAYNSPLHF. Full variable domain (remainder filled in from reference TRBV7-3 and TRBJ1-6): GAGVSQTPSNKVTEKGKYVELRCDPISGHTALYWYRQSLGQGPEFLIYFQGTGAADDSGLPNDRFFAVRPEGSVSTLKIQRTERGDSAVYLCASSLTGTAYNSPLHFGNGTRLTVT.

The rearrangement joins TRBV12-3 or TRBV12-4 to TRBJ2-3; D gene ambiguous. Trimming shortened V by 9 bases and J by 2 bases, and 12 bases separated the two germline ends. This CDR3 is 13 amino acids long. CDR3 protein: CASWPGDTDTQYF. Written as DNA, the CDR3 is TGTGCCAGTTGGCCAGGCGACACAGATACGCAGTATTTT.

This chain links TRBV11-2 with TRBJ2-3; tentatively, D is TRBD2 (5 bases). The ends were cut back, 3 bases at V and 0 bases at J, with 13 bases in the middle. This CDR3 has 16 residues. CDR1 and CDR2 (germline): SGHAT, FQNNGV. The CDR3 protein is CASSLLRLASTDTQYF. DNA for the CDR3: TGTGCCAGCAGCTTGCTTCGGCTAGCTAGCACAGATACGCAGTATTTT.

The chain joins TRBV12-3 or TRBV12-4 to TRBJ2-2; no clear D gene. V was shortened by 3 bases and J by 6 bases, with 5 bases between the two germline ends. There are 12 residues in the CDR3. The CDR3 loop reads CASSFEAGELFF. The CDR3, as DNA: TGTGCCAGCAGTTTTGAGGCCGGGGAGCTGTTTTTT.

The gene calls are TRBV19 and TRBJ1-2, with D perhaps matching TRBD1 (6 bases). CDR3 length equals 15 residues. V was clipped by 4 bases and J by 6 bases, with 18 bases between them. In germline, CDR1 is LNHDA, CDR2 SQIVND (reference sequence). The CDR3 loop is CASSRRQVKENGYTF. The CDR3 DNA follows: TGTGCCAGTAGTAGACGACAGGTAAAAGAGAATGGCTACACCTTC.

This chain joins TRBV7-9 and TRBJ1-1; a weak D match, TRBD1 (6 bases). Germline V lookup: CDR1 SEHNR, CDR2 FQNEAQ (reference sequence). This CDR3 has 15 residues. The V and J ends lost 5 bases and 1 base respectively, with 14 bases between them. CDR3 region: CASSRPTGRNTEAFF. The CDR3 DNA reads TGTGCCAGCAGCAGACCGACAGGCAGGAACACTGAAGCTTTCTTT.

The chain recombines TRBV2 with TRBJ1-1; D call uncertain. Trimming shortened V by 4 bases and J by 1 base, and 7 bases separated the two germline ends. The CDR3 runs to 13 residues. Germline CDR1 is SNHLY and CDR2 is FYNNEI. This CDR3 is CASSVNKNTEAFF. For the CDR3, the DNA is TGTGCCAGCAGTGTAAACAAGAACACTGAAGCTTTCTTT.

This CDR3 is CSVRTAVYEQYF. DNA for the CDR3: TGCAGCGTTCGGACAGCGGTCTACGAGCAGTACTTC. The chain is built from TRBV29-1 and TRBJ2-7; perhaps TRBD1 as D (6 bases). The CDR3 extends over 12 amino acids. V lost 5 bases to trimming and J lost 3 bases, with 11 bases between them. CDR1 SQVTM and CDR2 ANQGSEA come from the germline V gene.